The entry that follows covers one TCR beta chain sequence. The target of this receptor is not known. No qualities accompany the bases; no much larger clone lies one base away. From its cysteine to its phenylalanine, the CDR3 spans 15 amino acids. The kept DNA is CDR3 alone, 45 bases in frame from the first base. Relative to germline, V is 4 bases shorter and J is 3 bases shorter, with 13 bases between their ends. Based on the germline V gene, the CDR1 and CDR2 sequences are SGHTA and FQGNSA. The immunoSEQ Assay, a bias-controlled multiplex PCR, was used to amplify TCRbeta CDR3 regions from genomic DNA. Per the authors' processing: Nucleated cell counts per sample were estimated from amplification of reference gene primers within the assay. To quantify the absolute abundance of each unique TCRbeta CDR3 rearrangement, sequence reads were collapsed and filtered. For each sample, productive Simpson clonality was calculated as the square root of Simpson's diversity index over productive rearrangements. Imported from immuneACCESS, the table was reduced by TCRdb to in-frame sequences with V and J called. These copies leave out some clones; in studies compared against another copy, an unresolved V gene accounts for under half, and the cause of the remainder is not known. From that table come the V and J calls and clone size; the DNA was used to work out D and trimming. Present in this sample are over 60,000 clones, around 73% of which were seen just once. The ten largest account for less than 25% of the sample.

Each collaborating institution followed its own protocols to collect whole blood in K2EDTA tubes. For TCRbeta analysis, collaborators shipped samples in one of three forms: frozen whole blood, isolated PBMCs, or DNA extracted from either of those sample types. This specimen belongs to a study of blood T cell repertoires in COVID-19 (dated by TCRdb to the early 2020s). As for the study more broadly: Samples from collaborators originated in the United States, Italy and Spain and spanned both the acute and convalescent phases of COVID-19. Where available, HLA class I and class II types were obtained from metadata supplied by the sample provider rather than from assay-based typing. The repertoires were released in a freely available public database intended as a resource for research on the immune response to SARS-CoV-2. Sample metadata almost always included a de-identified subject ID, COVID-19 status, age in years and sex. The samples were drawn from two sources: the first 160 participants of the ongoing ImmuneRACE study, and 1,200 or so subjects contributed by 6 global collaborators. The dataset comprised deeply sampled blood TCRbeta repertoires from subjects exposed to, actively infected with, or recovered from COVID-19. The material from the prospective study consisted of cDNA or gDNA derived from T cells, B-cell-depleted T cells, or PBMCs. Here is what the overall study found, with its caveats: Clinical and demographic metadata were provided uncurated, with the amount varying by source and participant.

The TCR was taken from a man at least 80 years old with active or convalescent COVID-19. Sequencing was carried out using peripheral blood. The chain is assembled from TRBV7-2 and TRBJ2-1; TRBD2 is a weak D gene call, 6 bases matching. The nucleotides are TGTGCCAGCAGCTGGAGTCTGGGGGGCTACAATGAGCAGTTCTTC. This is translated as CASSWSLGGYNEQFF. Supplemented by the reference TRBV7-2 and TRBJ2-1 proteins around the CDR3, the complete variable domain is GAGVSQSPSNKVTEKGKDVELRCDPISGHTALYWYRQSLGQGLEFLIYFQGNSAPDKSGLPSDRFSAERTGGSVSTLTIQRTQQEDSAVYLCASSWSLGGYNEQFFGPGTRLTVL.